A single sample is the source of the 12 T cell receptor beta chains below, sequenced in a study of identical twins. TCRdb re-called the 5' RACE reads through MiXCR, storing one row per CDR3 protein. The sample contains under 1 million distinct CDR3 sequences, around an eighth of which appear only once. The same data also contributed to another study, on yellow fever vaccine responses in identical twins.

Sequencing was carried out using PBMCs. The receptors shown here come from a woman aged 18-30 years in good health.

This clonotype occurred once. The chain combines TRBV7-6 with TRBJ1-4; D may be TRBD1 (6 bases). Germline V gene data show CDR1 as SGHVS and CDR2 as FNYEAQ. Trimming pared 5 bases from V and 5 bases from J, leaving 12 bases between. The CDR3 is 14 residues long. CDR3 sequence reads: CASSVTGPNEKLFF. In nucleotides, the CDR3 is TGTGCCAGCAGCGTCACAGGGCCCAATGAAAAACTGTTTTTT.

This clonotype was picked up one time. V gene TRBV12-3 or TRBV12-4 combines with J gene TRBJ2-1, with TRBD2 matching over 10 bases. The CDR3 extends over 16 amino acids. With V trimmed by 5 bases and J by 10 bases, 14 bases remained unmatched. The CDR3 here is CASSATSSGGIAEQFF. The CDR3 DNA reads TGTGCCAGCAGTGCCACCTCTAGCGGGGGCATCGCAGAGCAGTTCTTC.

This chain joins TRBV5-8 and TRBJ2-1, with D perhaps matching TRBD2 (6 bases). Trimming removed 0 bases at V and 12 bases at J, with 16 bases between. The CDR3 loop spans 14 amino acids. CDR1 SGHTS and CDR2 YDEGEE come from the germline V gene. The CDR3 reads CASSLDLGVGGQFF. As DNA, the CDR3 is TGTGCCAGCAGCTTGGATTTGGGGGTGGGGGGGCAGTTCTTC.

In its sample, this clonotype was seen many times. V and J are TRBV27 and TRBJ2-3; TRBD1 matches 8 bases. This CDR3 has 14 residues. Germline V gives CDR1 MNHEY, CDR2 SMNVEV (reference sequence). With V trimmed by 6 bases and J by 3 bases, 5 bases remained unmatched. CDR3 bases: TGTGCCAGCAGCAGGGGGCTGGGTACAGATACGCAGTATTTT. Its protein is CASSRGLGTDTQYF.

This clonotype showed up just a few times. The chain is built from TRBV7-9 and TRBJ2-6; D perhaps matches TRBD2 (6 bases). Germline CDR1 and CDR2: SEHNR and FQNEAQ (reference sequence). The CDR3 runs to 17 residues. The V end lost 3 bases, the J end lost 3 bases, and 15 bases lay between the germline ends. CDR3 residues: CASSFTKGRDGANVLTF. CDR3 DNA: TGTGCCAGCAGCTTCACGAAGGGGCGGGATGGGGCCAACGTCCTGACTTTC.

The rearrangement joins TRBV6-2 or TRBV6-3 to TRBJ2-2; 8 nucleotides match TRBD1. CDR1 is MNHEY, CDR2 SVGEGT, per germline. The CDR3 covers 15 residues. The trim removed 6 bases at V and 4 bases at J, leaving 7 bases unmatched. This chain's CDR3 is CASSRPGGLTGELFF. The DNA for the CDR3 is TGTGCCAGCAGCCGCCCAGGGGGCCTCACCGGGGAGCTGTTTTTT.

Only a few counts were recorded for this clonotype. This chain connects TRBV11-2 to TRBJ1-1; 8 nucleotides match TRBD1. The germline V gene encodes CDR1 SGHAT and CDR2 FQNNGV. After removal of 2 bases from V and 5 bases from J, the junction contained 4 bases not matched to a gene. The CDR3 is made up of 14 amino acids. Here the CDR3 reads CASSLLHRGTEAFF. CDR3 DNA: TGTGCCAGCAGCTTACTGCACAGGGGGACTGAAGCTTTCTTT. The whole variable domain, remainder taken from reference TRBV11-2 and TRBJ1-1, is EAGVAQSPRYKIIEKRQSVAFWCNPISGHATLYWYQQILGQGPKLLIQFQNNGVVDDSQLPKDRFSAERLKGVDSTLKIQPAKLEDSAVYLCASSLLHRGTEAFFGQGTRLTVV.

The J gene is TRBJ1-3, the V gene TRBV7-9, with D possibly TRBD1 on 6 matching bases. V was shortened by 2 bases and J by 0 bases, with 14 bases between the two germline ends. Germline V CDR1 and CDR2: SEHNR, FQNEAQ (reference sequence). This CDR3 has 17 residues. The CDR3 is CASSLTGRQRSGNTIYF. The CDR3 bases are TGTGCCAGCAGCTTAACAGGGAGACAGCGCTCTGGAAACACCATATATTTT.

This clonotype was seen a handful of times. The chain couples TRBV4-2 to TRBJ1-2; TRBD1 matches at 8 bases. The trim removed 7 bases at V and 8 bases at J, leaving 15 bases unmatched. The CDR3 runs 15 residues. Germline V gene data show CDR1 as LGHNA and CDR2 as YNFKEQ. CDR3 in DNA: TGTGCCAGCACTTTGAACAGGGGGTCATCAGAGGGCTACACCTTC. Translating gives CASTLNRGSSEGYTF.

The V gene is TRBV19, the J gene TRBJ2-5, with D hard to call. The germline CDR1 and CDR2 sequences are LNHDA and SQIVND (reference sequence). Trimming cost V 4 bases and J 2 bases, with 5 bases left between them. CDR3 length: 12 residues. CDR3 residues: CASSTQQETQYF. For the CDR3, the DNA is TGTGCCAGTAGTACGCAGCAAGAGACCCAGTACTTC.

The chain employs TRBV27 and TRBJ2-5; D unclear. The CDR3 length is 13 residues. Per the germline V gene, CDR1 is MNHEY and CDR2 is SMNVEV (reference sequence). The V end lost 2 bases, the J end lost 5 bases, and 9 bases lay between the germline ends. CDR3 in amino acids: CASSLRIGETQYF. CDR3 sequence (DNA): TGTGCCAGCAGTTTAAGGATTGGCGAGACCCAGTACTTC.

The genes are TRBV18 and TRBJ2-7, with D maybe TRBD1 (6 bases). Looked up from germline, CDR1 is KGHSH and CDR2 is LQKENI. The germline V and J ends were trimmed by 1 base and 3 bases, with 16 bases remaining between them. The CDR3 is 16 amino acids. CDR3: CASSPRLTGQHYEQYF. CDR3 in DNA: TGTGCCAGCTCACCACGGCTTACGGGACAACACTACGAGCAGTACTTC.